Shown below are 3 T cell receptor beta chains from a single sample sequenced in a study of blood T cell repertoires in COVID-19. Clones were read by immunoSEQ multiplex PCR, and TCRdb kept only the in-frame ones, dropping some. The sample records about 100,000 clones, roughly nine tenths being singletons. The material sequenced was peripheral blood. Every receptor here comes from a man aged 60 to 69 with acute or convalescent COVID-19.

The chain is built from TRBV5-1 and TRBJ2-1; 9 bases line up with TRBD2. Germline V gene lookup returns CDR1 SGHRS and CDR2 YFSETQ. Losses at the gene ends were 0 bases for V and 5 bases for J; bases not matched to a gene: 12. The CDR3 consists of 18 residues. CDR3 in amino acids: CASSLGWAWREGNNEQFF. The DNA of the CDR3 is TGCGCCAGCAGCTTGGGGTGGGCCTGGCGGGAGGGTAACAATGAGCAGTTCTTC.

The chain combines TRBV30 with TRBJ1-2, with unresolved D. The germline CDR1 and CDR2 sequences are GTSNPN and SVGIG (reference sequence). Trimming took off 2 bases at V and 4 bases at J, with 8 bases between the two ends. This CDR3 region has 12 residues. DNA for the CDR3: TGTGCCTGGAGTCGATTACTCTATGGCTACACCTTC. Its translation: CAWSRLLYGYTF.

This clone was recorded once. The V gene is TRBV7-9, the J gene TRBJ2-7; TRBD2 matches at 11 bases. The ends lost 4 bases at V and 0 bases at J; junction bases unmatched: 5. Germline assignment: CDR1 SEHNR and CDR2 FQNEAQ (reference sequence). This CDR3 has 16 residues. The CDR3 DNA sequence: TGTGCCAGCAGCTCCCCCGGGACTAGCGGCTCCTACGAGCAGTACTTC. Protein sequence: CASSSPGTSGSYEQYF.